This T cell receptor (beta chain) was profiled in a study of blood T cell repertoires in COVID-19 (dated by TCRdb to 2020 to 2021). Background for the entire study: Samples covering the acute and convalescent phases of COVID-19 were provided by collaborators in the United States, Italy and Spain. Where available, HLA class I and class II types were obtained from metadata supplied by the sample provider rather than from assay-based typing. The prospective study material was composed of cDNA or gDNA derived from T cells, B-cell-depleted T cells, or PBMCs. The sample metadata nearly always contained a de-identified subject ID, COVID-19 status, age in years and sex. Samples came from the ongoing ImmuneRACE study (first 160 participants) plus 1,254 subjects from 6 global collaborators. Subjects who had been exposed to COVID-19, were actively infected with it, or had recovered from it provided the deeply sampled blood TCRbeta repertoires that made up the dataset. A freely available public database, intended as a resource for researchers studying the immune response to SARS-CoV-2, is where the repertoires were released. Overall study results and their limits: How much clinical and demographic metadata was included differed by source and by participant, and the metadata was provided uncurated.

The germline ends are 17 bases apart after V is trimmed by 0 bases and J by 0 bases. The cysteine opens and the phenylalanine closes a CDR3 of 18 amino acids. The read is trimmed to its CDR3 DNA, 54 bases read in frame from base 1. CDR1 and CDR2, looked up from the germline V gene (reference sequence), are MNHEY and SMNVEV. The immunoSEQ Assay, a bias-controlled multiplex PCR, was used to amplify TCRbeta CDR3 regions from genomic DNA. Turning to the authors' computational methods: The number of nucleated cells in each sample was estimated from the amplification of reference gene primers within the assay. To quantify the absolute abundance of each unique TCRbeta CDR3 rearrangement, sequence reads were collapsed and filtered. For each sample, productive Simpson clonality was calculated as the square root of Simpson's diversity index across productive rearrangements. TCRdb carries this immuneACCESS record with in-frame sequences only. Its versions omit some clonotypes, under half of them owing to an unresolved V gene in the studies checked, with the rest unexplained. V, J and clone size reflect that table, while D and trimming were determined from the DNA. The sample data list 200,000 to 300,000 clones, and roughly 86% of these were observed just once. 2% to 2.5% of the sample is taken by the ten largest.

Notes on this clone: Its target antigen remains unknown. Base quality data are lacking; no much larger clone is found one base away.

Each collaborating institution followed its own protocols to collect whole blood in K2EDTA tubes. For TCRbeta analysis, collaborators shipped samples as frozen whole blood, isolated PBMCs, or DNA extracted from either of those sample types. The sequenced material came from peripheral blood. The receptor chain draws on TRBV27 and TRBJ1-1; the D region possibly corresponds to TRBD1 (5 bases align). This TCR was sampled from a woman aged 45-59 years with acute or convalescent COVID-19. The CDR3 sequence is CASSLSSPRQLMNTEAFF. At the DNA level, the sequence is TGTGCCAGCAGTTTATCGTCCCCAAGACAGCTGATGAACACTGAAGCTTTCTTT.